This T cell receptor (beta chain) was recorded in a study of cytomegalovirus exposure and HLA in healthy donors. V was cut by 0 bases and J by 1 base, with 10 bases left in between. The length of the CDR3 is 15 residues. The germline V gene has CDR1 MNHNY and CDR2 SVGAGI (reference sequence). The method was immunoSEQ multiplex PCR; TCRdb's version includes in-frame clones alone and lacks a portion of them. The sample contains roughly 350,000 clones, more than 80% of which appear only once. The source of this sequence is a young woman in good health and CMV-seronegative. The genes are TRBV6-6 and TRBJ2-7, with a tentative D call TRBD1 (5 bases). Sequenced material: PBMCs. The CDR3 loop is CASSYSGRESYEQYF. CDR3 nucleotides: TGTGCCAGCAGTTACTCTGGCAGGGAATCCTACGAGCAGTACTTC.